This TCR beta chain was observed in a study of blood T cell repertoires in COVID-19. Overall study: Some COVID-19 samples were acute and others convalescent; all came from the United States, Italy and Spain. T cells, B-cell-depleted T cells, or PBMCs supplied cDNA or gDNA.

There are a few counts of this clone. CDR1 is WNHNN, CDR2 SYGVQD, per germline (reference sequence). V dropped 5 bases and J dropped 4 bases, with 15 bases sitting between them. CDR3 length: 15 residues. Original data processing: Estimation of nucleated cell counts was performed using reference gene primer amplification. Profiling relied on immunoSEQ multiplex PCR, and the TCRdb table lists in-frame clones only, not all of them. That table is the source of V, J and clone size, and D and trimming were worked out from the DNA. The sample lists around 110,000 clones; roughly 90% were seen once. The chain combines TRBV10-1 with TRBJ2-4; D unclear. The specimen was peripheral blood. The receptor comes from a man in his forties or fifties with active or convalescent COVID-19. CDR3 sequence (DNA): TGCGCCAGCAGTCCCCATGGGCAGCCTAAAAACATTCAGTACTTC. Protein: CASSPHGQPKNIQYF.